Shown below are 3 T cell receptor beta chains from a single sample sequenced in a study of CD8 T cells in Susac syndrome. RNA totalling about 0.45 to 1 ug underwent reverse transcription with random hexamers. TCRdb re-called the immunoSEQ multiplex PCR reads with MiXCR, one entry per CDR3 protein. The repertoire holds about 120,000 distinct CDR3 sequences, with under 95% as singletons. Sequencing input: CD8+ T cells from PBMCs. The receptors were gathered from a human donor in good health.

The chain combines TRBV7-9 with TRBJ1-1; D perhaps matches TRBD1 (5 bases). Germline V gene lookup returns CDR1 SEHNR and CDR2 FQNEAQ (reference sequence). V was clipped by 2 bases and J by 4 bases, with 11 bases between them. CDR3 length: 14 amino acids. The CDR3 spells CASSLYGGSTEAFF. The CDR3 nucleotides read TGTGCCAGCAGCTTATATGGGGGGTCCACTGAAGCTTTCTTT.

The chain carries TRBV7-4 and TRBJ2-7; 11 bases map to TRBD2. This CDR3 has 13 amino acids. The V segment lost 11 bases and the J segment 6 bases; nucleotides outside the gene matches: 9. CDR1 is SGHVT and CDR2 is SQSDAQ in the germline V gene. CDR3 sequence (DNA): TGTGCCGGCGGTAGCGGGAGGGCCCTCGAGCAGTACTTC. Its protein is CAGGSGRALEQYF.

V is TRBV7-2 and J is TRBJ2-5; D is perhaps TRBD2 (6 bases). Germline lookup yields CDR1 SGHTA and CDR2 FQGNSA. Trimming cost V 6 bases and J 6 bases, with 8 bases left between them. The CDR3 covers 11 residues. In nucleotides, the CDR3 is TGTGCCAGCAGTCGGGGGAAGACCCAGTACTTC. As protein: CASSRGKTQYF.